Listed below are T cell receptor beta chains from one sample, sequenced in a study of blood T cell repertoires in COVID-19. Measured with immunoSEQ multiplex PCR; TCRdb has only the in-frame clones, and not every one. Of 300,000 to 400,000 clones in the sample, roughly 87% were seen once. Sequencing was done on a sample of peripheral blood. These receptors were taken from a young man with COVID-19, enrolled during active disease. Both conserved end residues are part of each CDR3. Fields, in order: D gene, clone size, V gene, J gene, CDR3 DNA, CDR3 protein. A D gene is named only where the DNA matches it firmly. A row's size may be missing; if present it is once, few, many or a size class.

d_call: .
clone_size: .
v_call: TRBV9
j_call: TRBJ2-1
cdr3_nt: TGTGCCAGCAGCGTAGTCAGGCTTTCCTACAATGAGCAGTTCTTC
cdr3_aa: CASSVVRLSYNEQFF

d_call: .
clone_size: .
v_call: TRBV27
j_call: TRBJ2-2
cdr3_nt: TGTGCCAGCAGTTTCGGACAGAGGTGGAACACCGGGGAGCTGTTTTTT
cdr3_aa: CASSFGQRWNTGELFF

d_call: TRBD2
clone_size: .
v_call: TRBV19
j_call: TRBJ2-1
cdr3_nt: TGTGCCAGTAGTGCAGAGGCCCCGGGACTAGCGGGGATCAATGAGCAGTTCTTC
cdr3_aa: CASSAEAPGLAGINEQFF

d_call: TRBD1
clone_size: .
v_call: TRBV15
j_call: TRBJ2-7
cdr3_nt: TGTGCCACCAGCAGAGGCGGGACAGGTAATTACGAGCAGTACTTC
cdr3_aa: CATSRGGTGNYEQYF

d_call: .
clone_size: .
v_call: TRBV7-3
j_call: TRBJ2-2
cdr3_nt: TGTGCCAGCAGCGCGGGACAGACCACCGGGGAGCTGTTTTTT
cdr3_aa: CASSAGQTTGELFF

d_call: .
clone_size: .
v_call: TRBV6-5
j_call: TRBJ1-2
cdr3_nt: TGTGCCAGCAGTAACCGGGACACCACTAACTATGGCTACACCTTC
cdr3_aa: CASSNRDTTNYGYTF

d_call: TRBD2
clone_size: .
v_call: TRBV5-4
j_call: TRBJ2-5
cdr3_nt: TGTGCCAGCAGCCGGGGACTAGCGGGAATCGGGGAGACCCAGTACTTC
cdr3_aa: CASSRGLAGIGETQYF

d_call: TRBD1
clone_size: .
v_call: TRBV9
j_call: TRBJ1-2
cdr3_nt: TGTGCCAGCAGCGCGCGTATCCCGGACAGGGAAGGGTATGGCTACACCTTC
cdr3_aa: CASSARIPDREGYGYTF

d_call: .
clone_size: .
v_call: TRBV5-4
j_call: TRBJ1-2
cdr3_nt: TGTGCCAGCAGCCATGACAGCAGCTATGGCTACACCTTC
cdr3_aa: CASSHDSSYGYTF

d_call: TRBD2
clone_size: .
v_call: TRBV30
j_call: TRBJ2-7
cdr3_nt: TGTGCCTGGACTGTAGGGCTAGCGGGATACGAGCAGTACTTC
cdr3_aa: CAWTVGLAGYEQYF

d_call: TRBD1
clone_size: .
v_call: TRBV27
j_call: TRBJ2-7
cdr3_nt: TGTGCCAGCCGGGGACAGTCGAGCTCCTACGAGCAGTACTTC
cdr3_aa: CASRGQSSSYEQYF

d_call: .
clone_size: .
v_call: TRBV21-1
j_call: TRBJ2-7
cdr3_nt: TGTGCCAGCAGGGACTGGTTCTACGAGCAGTACTTC
cdr3_aa: CASRDWFYEQYF

d_call: TRBD1
clone_size: few
v_call: TRBV5-1
j_call: TRBJ1-1
cdr3_nt: TGCGCCAGCAGCCCGGACAGGTTAATGAACACTGAAGCTTTCTTT
cdr3_aa: CASSPDRLMNTEAFF

d_call: .
clone_size: .
v_call: TRBV7-9
j_call: TRBJ1-2
cdr3_nt: TGTGCCAGCAGCCCAAGCGGCGGCTATGGCTACACCTTC
cdr3_aa: CASSPSGGYGYTF

d_call: .
clone_size: .
v_call: TRBV18
j_call: TRBJ1-5
cdr3_nt: TGTGCCAGCTCACCTGGGGGCTTTGGGAGCAATCAGCCCCAGCATTTT
cdr3_aa: CASSPGGFGSNQPQHF

d_call: .
clone_size: .
v_call: TRBV19
j_call: TRBJ1-1
cdr3_nt: TGTGCCAGTAAGTCGGGGGGTAACACTGAAGCTTTCTTT
cdr3_aa: CASKSGGNTEAFF

d_call: TRBD2
clone_size: .
v_call: TRBV7-2
j_call: TRBJ2-1
cdr3_nt: TGTGCCAGCACCGACCGGACTAGCGTATATGAGCAGTTCTTC
cdr3_aa: CASTDRTSVYEQFF

d_call: TRBD1
clone_size: few
v_call: TRBV7-8
j_call: TRBJ1-2
cdr3_nt: TGTGCCAGCAGCTTAGAGGGGACAGGGCACGGCTACACCTTC
cdr3_aa: CASSLEGTGHGYTF

d_call: TRBD1
clone_size: .
v_call: TRBV5-1
j_call: TRBJ2-7
cdr3_nt: TGCGCCAGCAGCTTGGTTCCAGGGGGCCTCGAGCAGTACTTC
cdr3_aa: CASSLVPGGLEQYF

d_call: .
clone_size: .
v_call: TRBV7-2
j_call: TRBJ1-2
cdr3_nt: TGTGCCAGCAGCTACTCTAACTATGGCTACACCTTC
cdr3_aa: CASSYSNYGYTF

d_call: .
clone_size: few
v_call: TRBV5-4
j_call: TRBJ1-2
cdr3_nt: TGTGCCAGCAGCCCCCCAGGGGTAGATGGCTACACCTTC
cdr3_aa: CASSPPGVDGYTF

d_call: .
clone_size: .
v_call: TRBV19
j_call: TRBJ2-3
cdr3_nt: TGTGCCAGTAGTATAATGGGGGGGCGTGGAGATACGCAGTATTTT
cdr3_aa: CASSIMGGRGDTQYF

d_call: .
clone_size: once
v_call: TRBV10-3
j_call: TRBJ2-7
cdr3_nt: TGTGCCATCAGTGAGGTACAGATCTCCTACGAGCAGTACTTC
cdr3_aa: CAISEVQISYEQYF

d_call: .
clone_size: .
v_call: TRBV4-2
j_call: TRBJ2-1
cdr3_nt: TGTGCCAGCAGCCAAGATCTAACCCTCCGGAATGAGCAGTTCTTC
cdr3_aa: CASSQDLTLRNEQFF

d_call: .
clone_size: .
v_call: TRBV5-1
j_call: TRBJ1-5
cdr3_nt: TGCGCCAGCAGCTTGGGGAGTGGGGGCGGGCAGCCCCAGCATTTT
cdr3_aa: CASSLGSGGGQPQHF

d_call: .
clone_size: .
v_call: TRBV6-2/TRBV6-3
j_call: TRBJ2-1
cdr3_nt: TGTGCCAGCAGTTACCCCCCTCTGGGCAGGATCAATGAGCAGTTCTTC
cdr3_aa: CASSYPPLGRINEQFF

d_call: .
clone_size: .
v_call: TRBV7-9
j_call: TRBJ2-7
cdr3_nt: TGTGCCAGCAGCGCAGGGACTCTTTCCTACGAGCAGTACTTC
cdr3_aa: CASSAGTLSYEQYF

d_call: .
clone_size: .
v_call: TRBV6-5
j_call: TRBJ1-2
cdr3_nt: TGTGCCAGCAGGGGAGGGGGGGGCTACACCTTC
cdr3_aa: CASRGGGGYTF

d_call: TRBD1
clone_size: .
v_call: TRBV6-5
j_call: TRBJ2-7
cdr3_nt: TGTGCCAGCGGGGGGCGGACAGGGTCCTACGAGCAGTACTTC
cdr3_aa: CASGGRTGSYEQYF

d_call: TRBD1
clone_size: .
v_call: TRBV28
j_call: TRBJ2-5
cdr3_nt: TGTGCCAGCAGTACAGGGGGCGCGACCCCAGAGACCCAGTACTTC
cdr3_aa: CASSTGGATPETQYF

d_call: .
clone_size: .
v_call: TRBV7-7
j_call: TRBJ2-2
cdr3_nt: TGTGCCAGCAGACAAGTTGACCCCGGAGCAGCGTCTACCGGGGAGCTGTTTTTT
cdr3_aa: CASRQVDPGAASTGELFF

d_call: TRBD2
clone_size: .
v_call: TRBV5-5
j_call: TRBJ2-1
cdr3_nt: TGTGCCAGCAGCTTGGCCGCTAGCGGGTACAATGAGCAGTTCTTC
cdr3_aa: CASSLAASGYNEQFF

d_call: .
clone_size: .
v_call: TRBV3-1/TRBV3-2
j_call: TRBJ1-3
cdr3_nt: TGTGCCAGCAGCCAATCCCCCCCGGACAGCTTTGGAAACACCATATATTTT
cdr3_aa: CASSQSPPDSFGNTIYF

d_call: TRBD1
clone_size: .
v_call: TRBV6-2/TRBV6-3
j_call: TRBJ1-2
cdr3_nt: TGTGCCAGCAGTTACTCCGACAGGGGGCCGTCATATGGCTACACCTTC
cdr3_aa: CASSYSDRGPSYGYTF

d_call: .
clone_size: .
v_call: TRBV29-1
j_call: TRBJ2-5
cdr3_nt: TGCAGCGTTGAAGATCGTGGTCAGAACCAAGAGACCCAGTACTTC
cdr3_aa: CSVEDRGQNQETQYF

d_call: TRBD1
clone_size: .
v_call: TRBV6-2/TRBV6-3
j_call: TRBJ2-7
cdr3_nt: TGTGCCAGCAGTTACTCGCTTATGTTCCGGGACAGTTACTACGAGCAGTACTTC
cdr3_aa: CASSYSLMFRDSYYEQYF

d_call: .
clone_size: .
v_call: TRBV10-3
j_call: TRBJ1-1
cdr3_nt: TGTGCCATCAGGGTACAGGGTTGGGAGACTGAAGCTTTCTTT
cdr3_aa: CAIRVQGWETEAFF

d_call: .
clone_size: .
v_call: TRBV12-3/TRBV12-4
j_call: TRBJ1-3
cdr3_nt: TGTGCCAGCAGAATCGGAGGTGGAAACACCATATATTTT
cdr3_aa: CASRIGGGNTIYF

d_call: TRBD2
clone_size: .
v_call: TRBV6-5
j_call: TRBJ2-3
cdr3_nt: TGTGCCAGCAGTTACAAGCGGGAGGGCCGAAATACGCAGTATTTT
cdr3_aa: CASSYKREGRNTQYF

d_call: .
clone_size: .
v_call: TRBV10-3
j_call: TRBJ2-7
cdr3_nt: TGTGCCATCAGGGAGGGGCGCCAAAGAGGGTACGAGCAGTACTTC
cdr3_aa: CAIREGRQRGYEQYF

d_call: .
clone_size: .
v_call: TRBV24-1
j_call: TRBJ2-3
cdr3_nt: TGTGCCACCAGTGATTCCCGGGGGACTAGCACAGATACGCAGTATTTT
cdr3_aa: CATSDSRGTSTDTQYF